The 27 T cell receptor beta chains given below trace back to one sample, sequenced in a study of T cells in Graves' hyperthyroidism and ophthalmopathy (dated by TCRdb to about 2019). Libraries came from multiplex PCR. Sequencer: Illumina HiSeq 2000. The TCR beta CDR3 regions were amplified from the RNA transcripts. The first round of RT-PCR for the TCR CDR3 was performed with the HTBI primer set and the Qiagen OneStep RT-PCR kit. TCRdb applied fastp at Q25 and MiXCR to the public reads, then kept only in-frame beta chains. Identical CDR3 proteins give one entry, which carries the most common genes and DNA. The sample table records approximately 420,000 distinct CDR3 sequences; about 15% of these occur just once. The ten largest clones take up around a third of the sample. The source material was blood. The receptor set was obtained from a young woman with Graves' hyperthyroidism.

V is TRBV30 and J is TRBJ1-2, with D possibly being TRBD1 (5 bases). V lost 1 base and J lost 4, with 10 bases in between. The CDR3 is 13 residues long. Germline loops: CDR1 GTSNPN, CDR2 SVGIG (reference sequence). The CDR3 region is CAWSDSGLYGYTF. CDR3 sequence (DNA): TGTGCCTGGAGTGATTCAGGGCTCTATGGCTACACCTTC. The full variable domain, in which reference TRBV30 and TRBJ1-2 provide the parts outside the CDR3, is SQTIHQWPATLVQPVGSPLSLECTVEGTSNPNLYWYRQAAGRGLQLLFYSVGIGQISSEVPQNLSASRPQDRQFILSSKKLLLSDSGFYLCAWSDSGLYGYTFGSGTRLTVV.

This clonotype was seen at least ten times. V usage is TRBV5-1 and J usage is TRBJ2-1, with a possible D match to TRBD1 (5 bases). The CDR3 runs to 15 residues. The germline V gene has CDR1 SGHRS and CDR2 YFSETQ. V lost 0 bases to trimming and J lost 5 bases, with 12 bases between them. The CDR3 sequence: CASSLVAGKDNEQFF. The CDR3, as DNA: TGCGCCAGCAGCTTGGTTGCAGGGAAGGACAATGAGCAGTTCTTC.

The genes are TRBV11-2 and TRBJ2-7; D is possibly TRBD2 (5 bases). Germline V lookup: CDR1 SGHAT, CDR2 FQNNGV. Trimming stripped 4 bases from V and 3 bases from J, with 16 bases between. This CDR3 is 15 amino acids long. The CDR3 spells CASSSDSERSYEQYF. CDR3 in DNA: TGTGCCAGCAGCTCTGACTCCGAGCGGAGCTACGAGCAGTACTTC.

This clonotype was observed a few times. The rearrangement links TRBV6-5 to TRBJ1-2, with a tentative D call TRBD1 (5 bases). Germline V gene lookup returns CDR1 MNHEY and CDR2 SVGAGI. Trimming cost V 2 bases and J 0 bases, with 7 bases left between them. This CDR3 has 14 residues. The CDR3 bases are TGTGCCAGCAGTTACGACAGAGCTAACTATGGCTACACCTTC. This codes for CASSYDRANYGYTF.

The chain employs TRBV20-1 and TRBJ2-1, with a possible D match to TRBD2 (7 bases). V was clipped by 1 base and J by 6 bases, with 22 bases between them. CDR3 size: 17 residues. Germline CDR1 reads DFQATT; CDR2 reads SNEGSKA (reference sequence). The CDR3 region is CSARGGGRPRGGNEQFF. Here the CDR3 DNA reads TGCAGTGCTAGAGGCGGGGGCAGGCCGAGGGGGGGCAATGAGCAGTTCTTC.

This chain joins TRBV20-1 and TRBJ1-4; D possibly corresponds to TRBD1 (6 bases). Per the germline V gene, CDR1 is DFQATT and CDR2 is SNEGSKA (reference sequence). Trimming left V 3 bases short and J 8 bases short, with 25 bases between. This CDR3 has 17 residues. CDR3 in amino acids: CSARRGGGGPVDEKLFF. CDR3 DNA sequence: TGCAGTGCTAGGAGAGGAGGCGGGGGGCCGGTTGACGAAAAACTGTTTTTT.

In DNA form, the CDR3 reads TGTGCCAGCAGTTTAGCGGGAGGGGGAGCCACCATTCGGGACAATGAGCAGTTCTTC. Translation: CASSLAGGGATIRDNEQFF. This chain connects TRBV12-3 or TRBV12-4 to TRBJ2-1, with D tentatively TRBD2 (7 bases). Trimming cost V 0 bases and J 5 bases, with 23 bases left between them. The CDR3 runs 19 residues.

This clonotype was found once. V and J are TRBV4-2 and TRBJ1-2; D gene unclear. This CDR3 has 14 residues. CDR1 is LGHNA and CDR2 is YNFKEQ in the germline V gene. Trimming removed 2 bases from V and 2 bases from J, with 9 bases in between. The CDR3 is CASSQYAENYGYTF. The CDR3 DNA is TGTGCCAGCAGCCAATACGCGGAGAACTATGGCTACACCTTC.

For this clonotype: This may stem from a read error, because a much larger clone lies one nucleotide away. Since no conserved phenylalanine or tryptophan closes the CDR3, a read error is the likely cause. V is TRBV27 and J is TRBJ2-7, with D tentatively TRBD2 (5 bases). Trimming removed 4 bases from V and 2 bases from J, with 15 bases in between. The germline CDR1 and CDR2 sequences are MNHEY and SMNVEV (reference sequence). This CDR3 has 15 residues. CDR3 region: CASSSLAGKTYEQYL. As DNA, the CDR3 is TGTGCCAGCAGTTCCCTGGCCGGGAAGACCTACGAGCAGTACCTC.

This clonotype was seen at least ten times. The chain links TRBV7-2 to TRBJ2-1; D ambiguous. The germline V and J ends were trimmed by 2 bases and 6 bases, with 20 bases remaining between them. The germline V gene has CDR1 SGHTA and CDR2 FQGNSA. The CDR3 loop spans 17 amino acids. CDR3 DNA sequence: TGTGCCAGCAGCTTAACCGACTTTCCTCTTTCGGGCAATGAGCAGTTCTTC. Translation: CASSLTDFPLSGNEQFF.

This clonotype was seen many times. The chain uses TRBV2 and TRBJ2-7; D possibly matches TRBD1 or TRBD2 (5 bases each). Trimming removed 3 bases at V and 6 bases at J, with 15 bases between. CDR1 is SNHLY, CDR2 FYNNEI, per germline. There are 14 residues in the CDR3. CDR3 bases: TGTGCCAGCAGTGACGGCTCCCGGGGCGCCGAGCAGTACTTC. It translates to CASSDGSRGAEQYF.

This clonotype was observed many times. The CDR3 loop is CASSYRLAGDTQYF. DNA for the CDR3: TGTGCCAGCAGTTACCGACTAGCGGGGGATACGCAGTATTTT. The chain couples TRBV27 to TRBJ2-3; 11 bases align to TRBD2. Looked up from germline, CDR1 is MNHEY and CDR2 is SMNVEV (reference sequence). With V trimmed by 4 bases and J by 6 bases, 3 bases remained unmatched. CDR3 size: 14 residues.

This clonotype was recorded many times. The chain couples TRBV20-1 to TRBJ2-3; 10 bases match TRBD2. Germline V gives CDR1 DFQATT, CDR2 SNEGSKA (reference sequence). After removal of 0 bases from V and 2 bases from J, the junction contained 8 bases not matched to a gene. The CDR3 is 17 amino acids. CDR3 nucleotides: TGCAGTGCTAGAGATTCGGGACTAGCGAGTTACACAGATACGCAGTATTTT. Amino acid sequence: CSARDSGLASYTDTQYF.

A few counts support this clonotype. V usage is TRBV19 and J usage is TRBJ2-7; D possibly corresponds to TRBD2 (5 bases). Germline-derived CDR1 and CDR2 are LNHDA and SQIVND (reference sequence). The CDR3 contains 16 residues. Trimming left V 6 bases short and J 0 bases short, with 18 bases between. CDR3 nucleotides: TGTGCCAGTAGATCTGGCCGAGCGGATTCCTCCTACGAGCAGTACTTC. Its translation is CASRSGRADSSYEQYF.

This clonotype has a handful of counts. The chain has TRBV6-1 and TRBJ2-3; TRBD2 matches 9 bases. V gave up 7 bases and J gave up 6 bases; unmatched junction bases: 8. Looked up from germline, CDR1 is MNHNS and CDR2 is SASEGT. The CDR3 covers 14 residues. The CDR3 DNA follows: TGTGCCAGCACAGGGCGGGAGGGCCTTGATACGCAGTATTTT. It encodes CASTGREGLDTQYF.

The CDR3 reads CASITGGQSGGYTF. Written as DNA, the CDR3 is TGTGCCAGTATCACCGGGGGACAGTCGGGTGGCTACACCTTC. The chain has TRBV19 and TRBJ1-2; TRBD1 agrees at 7 bases. The CDR3 length is 14 residues. The germline V gene has CDR1 LNHDA and CDR2 SQIVND (reference sequence). Trimming at V came to 7 bases and at J to 7 bases, leaving 12 bases not matched to a gene.

This clonotype has only a few counts. The chain has TRBV5-1 and TRBJ1-6; perhaps TRBD1 as D (6 bases). There are 13 residues in the CDR3. The germline V and J ends were trimmed by 1 base and 14 bases, with 13 bases remaining between them. Germline loops: CDR1 SGHRS, CDR2 YFSETQ. CDR3 in amino acids: CASSLTPGDTLHF. The CDR3 DNA sequence: TGCGCCAGCAGCTTGACTCCGGGGGACACCCTCCACTTT.

As to this clonotype: One base away lies a much larger clone, so this may be a sequencing read error. V gene TRBV30 combines with J gene TRBJ2-1; 9 nucleotides line up with TRBD1. The CDR3 runs to 11 residues. Germline V CDR1 and CDR2: GTSNPN, SVGIG (reference sequence). Trimming cost V 8 bases and J 10 bases; bases outside gene matches: 6. The CDR3 reads CAGTGYHEQFF. The CDR3, as DNA: TGTGCCGGGACAGGGTACCACGAGCAGTTCTTC.

This clonotype has only a few counts. This chain joins TRBV4-1 and TRBJ2-5; 10 nucleotides align to TRBD1. The CDR3 covers 16 residues. Trimming removed 1 base from V and 5 bases from J; junction bases left unmatched: 7. Germline CDR1 MGHRA, CDR2 YSYEKL. The CDR3, as DNA: TGCGCCAGCAGCCAAGGCCGGACAGGGGGTAGGGAGACCCAGTACTTC. Amino acids: CASSQGRTGGRETQYF.

J is TRBJ1-3 and V is TRBV6-6; D unclear. CDR3 length: 17 residues. V was shortened by 0 bases and J by 4 bases, with 16 bases between the two germline ends. CDR1 is MNHNY, CDR2 SVGAGI, per germline (reference sequence). CDR3 DNA: TGTGCCAGCAGTTACTCTGGCGGCCAGACGGCAGGAAACACCATATATTTT. Encoded protein: CASSYSGGQTAGNTIYF.

The chain has TRBV27 and TRBJ2-7; TRBD1 matches at 7 bases. Trimming at V came to 6 bases and at J to 6 bases, leaving 14 bases not matched to a gene. Germline V CDR1 and CDR2: MNHEY, SMNVEV (reference sequence). This CDR3 spans 15 amino acids. Here the CDR3 DNA reads TGTGCCAGCAGCTCTTTGACAGGGTGGAGAGGCGAGCAGTACTTC. The encoded protein is CASSSLTGWRGEQYF.

Many counts were recorded for this clonotype. The chain carries TRBV18 and TRBJ1-1; 8 bases align to TRBD1. This CDR3 region has 16 residues. J was trimmed by 3 bases and V by 6 bases; bases with no gene match: 12. Germline CDR1 is KGHSH and CDR2 is LQKENI. CDR3 bases: TGTGCCAGCTCCCCCAATAAGGACAGGGAGTACACTGAAGCTTTCTTT. Its translation is CASSPNKDREYTEAFF.

This clonotype was recorded many times. V usage is TRBV28 and J usage is TRBJ2-1; 13 positions match TRBD2. Germline V lookup: CDR1 MDHEN, CDR2 SYDVKM. The length of the CDR3 is 15 residues. V lost 5 bases, J lost 8 bases, and 6 bases stayed unmatched. The CDR3, as DNA: TGTGCCAGCAGTACTAGCGGGAGGGTCGTCCATGAGCAGTTCTTC. Its translation is CASSTSGRVVHEQFF.

This chain links TRBV3-1 with TRBJ1-4; D is possibly TRBD1 (5 bases). V lost 0 bases to trimming and J lost 13 bases, with 15 bases between them. The CDR3 is 14 residues long. Germline assignment: CDR1 LGHDT and CDR2 YNNKEL (reference sequence). This CDR3 is CASSQDLSSGGLFF. CDR3 nucleotides: TGTGCCAGCAGCCAAGACCTTAGCTCCGGGGGACTGTTTTTT.

This clonotype has only a few counts. The chain links TRBV5-1 to TRBJ2-1; no definite D call. This CDR3 is built from 14 residues. V was pared by 1 base and J by 7 bases, with 12 bases between. Germline V lookup: CDR1 SGHRS, CDR2 YFSETQ. DNA of the CDR3: TGCGCCAGCAGCTTGAGTCCGGATTGGAATGAGCAGTTCTTC. Its translation is CASSLSPDWNEQFF.

CDR3 sequence: CASSITSVPGELFF. Written as DNA, the CDR3 is TGTGCCAGTAGTATCACTAGCGTCCCCGGGGAGCTGTTTTTT. The chain combines TRBV19 with TRBJ2-2; 7 bases agree with TRBD2. The germline gives CDR1 LNHDA, CDR2 SQIVND (reference sequence). The CDR3 runs 14 residues. J gave up 6 bases and V 3 bases, and 4 bases lay outside the gene matches.

There are a few counts of this clonotype. J is TRBJ1-3 and V is TRBV7-9; maybe TRBD1 (6 bases). The V and J ends lost 4 bases and 2 bases respectively, with 15 bases between them. The CDR3 runs to 16 residues. From germline, CDR1 is SEHNR and CDR2 FQNEAQ (reference sequence). The CDR3 here is CASSSPDRTPGNTIYF. For the CDR3, the DNA is TGTGCCAGCAGCTCCCCAGACAGGACGCCTGGAAACACCATATATTTT.